The 11 T cell receptor beta chains below were found in one sample sequenced in a study of blood T cells in healthy people across ages. Through a sample-barcoded 5' primer and a J-beta primer mix, a second PCR was run for roughly 7 to 12 cycles. TCRdb used MiXCR to reprocess the 5' RACE reads, holding one entry per CDR3 protein. The table records roughly 2 million distinct CDR3 sequences, 40% to 55% of them present only once. Sample: blood. The receptors shown here come from a woman between 40 and 55 years old in good health.

The V and J genes are TRBV2 and TRBJ2-1, with 10 bases that match TRBD2. J gave up 7 bases and V 7 bases, and 7 bases lay outside the gene matches. This CDR3 has 14 residues. Germline V CDR1 and CDR2: SNHLY, FYNNEI. The CDR3 reads CASKSGLAWNEQFF. The CDR3 coding sequence is TGTGCCAGCAAGTCGGGACTAGCGTGGAATGAGCAGTTCTTC.

The V and J genes are TRBV7-3 and TRBJ2-5; D not certain. The CDR3 sequence is 14 residues long. V shed 5 bases and J shed 3 bases, with 13 bases lying between them. Germline CDR1 reads SGHTA; CDR2 reads FQGTGA. CDR3 amino acids: CASSPDGAKETQYF. The DNA for the CDR3 is TGTGCCAGCAGCCCGGACGGAGCAAAAGAGACCCAGTACTTC.

In this sample, this clonotype turned up a few times. The chain joins TRBV7-2 to TRBJ2-3, with TRBD2 as a possible D gene (7 bases). CDR3 length: 17 amino acids. Germline V gene lookup returns CDR1 SGHTA and CDR2 FQGNSA. V dropped 0 bases and J dropped 4 bases, with 17 bases sitting between them. The CDR3 coding sequence is TGTGCCAGCAGCTTAGCGGGGGGGCATTTGGGTTCAGATACGCAGTATTTT. Translated, it gives CASSLAGGHLGSDTQYF.

There are a few counts of this clonotype. This sequence joins TRBV6-1 and TRBJ2-5, with TRBD1 matching over 7 bases. Germline loops: CDR1 MNHNS, CDR2 SASEGT. The trim removed 5 bases at V and 3 bases at J, leaving 12 bases unmatched. The CDR3 loop spans 16 amino acids. The CDR3 DNA follows: TGTGCCAGCAGTTCACGCACCGGGACAGCTAAAGAGACCCAGTACTTC. This codes for CASSSRTGTAKETQYF.

This chain links TRBV5-4 with TRBJ2-7, with 8 bases fitting TRBD1. Looked up from germline, CDR1 is SGHNT and CDR2 is YYREEE (reference sequence). There are 16 residues in the CDR3. The junction had 9 bases not matched to a gene; V was cut back by 0 bases and J by 4 bases. CDR3 loop: CASSLEGQGVLYEQYF. Here the CDR3 DNA reads TGTGCCAGCAGCTTGGAAGGACAGGGAGTTTTATACGAGCAGTACTTC.

This sequence joins TRBV5-1 and TRBJ1-2, with D perhaps matching TRBD1 (6 bases). The germline V and J ends were trimmed by 6 bases and 4 bases, with 19 bases remaining between them. This CDR3 contains 15 residues. Germline V CDR1 and CDR2: SGHRS, YFSETQ. CDR3: CASTPTATGSYGYTF. CDR3 in DNA: TGCGCCAGCACCCCTACCGCGACAGGAAGCTATGGCTACACCTTC.

The chain is built from TRBV19 and TRBJ1-2; 8 nucleotides match TRBD1. CDR1 is LNHDA and CDR2 is SQIVND in the germline V gene (reference sequence). Trimming removed 7 bases from V and 2 bases from J; junction bases left unmatched: 12. The CDR3 spans 16 residues. The CDR3 is CASTPGTGPVNYGYTF. The CDR3, as DNA: TGTGCCAGTACCCCCGGGACAGGACCTGTCAACTATGGCTACACCTTC.

This chain uses TRBV7-2 with TRBJ2-7; D unclear. V was pared by 4 bases and J by 5 bases, with 18 bases between. Per germline, CDR1 SGHTA and CDR2 FQGNSA. This CDR3 is 15 amino acids long. Written as DNA, the CDR3 is TGTGCCAGCAGCTCCCGGGCCCCACTTTCCCACGAGCAGTACTTC. The encoded protein is CASSSRAPLSHEQYF.

There are a few counts of this clonotype. The chain is built from TRBV29-1 and TRBJ2-5, with TRBD1 matching 12 bases. CDR3 length: 14 residues. V gave up 3 bases and J gave up 5 bases; unmatched junction bases: 4. Germline lookup yields CDR1 SQVTM and CDR2 ANQGSEA. The CDR3, as DNA: TGCAGCGTTGATGGGACAGGGGGCCGGGAGACCCAGTACTTC. Protein product: CSVDGTGGRETQYF. Filled out from reference TRBV29-1 and TRBJ2-5, the complete variable domain reads SAVISQKPSRDICQRGTSLTIQCQVDSQVTMMFWYRQQPGQSLTLIATANQGSEATYESGFVIDKFPISRPNLTFSTLTVSNMSPEDSSIYLCSVDGTGGRETQYFGPGTRLLVL.

The chain carries TRBV20-1 and TRBJ2-3; D is uncertain. CDR3 length: 16 residues. V was trimmed by 0 bases and J by 0 bases, leaving 13 bases between them. Germline lookup yields CDR1 DFQATT and CDR2 SNEGSKA (reference sequence). Here the CDR3 DNA reads TGCAGTGCTAGAGATCATGGCAGCTCTAGCACAGATACGCAGTATTTT. It specifies CSARDHGSSSTDTQYF.

The gene calls are TRBV28 and TRBJ2-7, with D perhaps TRBD2 (5 bases). The germline CDR1 and CDR2 sequences are MDHEN and SYDVKM. V was shortened by 0 bases and J by 9 bases, with 18 bases between the two germline ends. CDR3 length: 15 residues. This CDR3 reads CASSLWRAAGVGQYF. CDR3 in DNA: TGTGCCAGCAGTTTATGGAGGGCTGCGGGTGTCGGGCAGTACTTC.